This TCR beta chain was recovered during a study of blood T cells in healthy people across ages. Study as a whole: Researchers report that template switching captured about one barcoded beta molecule per two T cells.

Total RNA extracted from each sample amounted to at least 5 micrograms. Through a sample-barcoded 5' primer and a J-beta primer mix, a second PCR was run for roughly 6 to 11 cycles. TCRdb ran MiXCR on the 5' RACE reads and lists one entry per CDR3 protein. The sample consists of around 1,700,000 distinct CDR3 sequences, roughly 27% of them appearing once. Regarding the study as a whole: Older age went with lower TCR beta diversity per million T cells, in a roughly linear way.

Concerning this clonotype itself: The antigen is unknown.

The length of the CDR3 is 16 residues. CDR1 and CDR2 from the germline V gene are SGHRS and YFSETQ. The V segment lost 0 bases and the J segment 5 bases; nucleotides outside the gene matches: 7. The sequenced material came from blood. The gene calls are TRBV5-1 and TRBJ1-4, with 7 positions matching TRBD1. The clonotype comes from a young woman in good health. CDR3 residues: CASSLGTTGPNEKLFF. CDR3 DNA: TGCGCCAGCAGCTTGGGCACGACAGGGCCGAATGAAAAACTGTTTTTT. The entire variable domain, with the rest obtained from reference TRBV5-1 and TRBJ1-4, is as follows: KAGVTQTPRYLIKTRGQQVTLSCSPISGHRSVSWYQQTPGQGLQFLFEYFSETQRNKGNFPGRFSGRQFSNSRSEMNVSTLELGDSALYLCASSLGTTGPNEKLFFGSGTQLSVL.